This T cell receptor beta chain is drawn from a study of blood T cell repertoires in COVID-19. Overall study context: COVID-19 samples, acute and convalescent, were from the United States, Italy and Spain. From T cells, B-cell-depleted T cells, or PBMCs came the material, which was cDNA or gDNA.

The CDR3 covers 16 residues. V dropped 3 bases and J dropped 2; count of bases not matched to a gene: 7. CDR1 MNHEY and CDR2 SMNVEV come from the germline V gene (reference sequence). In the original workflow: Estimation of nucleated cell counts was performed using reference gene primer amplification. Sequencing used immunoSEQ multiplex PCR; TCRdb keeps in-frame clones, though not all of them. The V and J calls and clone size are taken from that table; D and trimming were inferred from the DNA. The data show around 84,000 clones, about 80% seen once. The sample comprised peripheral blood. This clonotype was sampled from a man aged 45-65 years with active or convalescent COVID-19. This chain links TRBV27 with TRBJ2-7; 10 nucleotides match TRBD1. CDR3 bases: TGTGCCAGCAGTTTTCTCGGACAGGGGGGACCCTACGAGCAGTACTTC. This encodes CASSFLGQGGPYEQYF.